This passage covers 20 T cell receptor beta chains from one sample sequenced in a study of identical twins. Each CDR3 protein gets one entry after TCRdb re-called the 5' RACE reads with MiXCR. The data show 600,000 to 850,000 distinct CDR3 sequences, with roughly 18% seen just once and under 15% held by the top ten. These data were also reused for a study on T cells expressing NK-cell markers.

Material: PBMCs. The receptors stem from a woman aged 18-29 years in good health.

This sequence joins TRBV12-5 and TRBJ1-2; D uncertain. This CDR3 contains 12 residues. CDR1 is LGHNT, CDR2 FRNRAP, per germline. The germline V and J ends were trimmed by 5 bases and 10 bases, with 14 bases remaining between them. The CDR3 bases are TGTGCTAGTGGTCAGACGGCAGGCCCCTACACCTTC. Its protein product is CASGQTAGPYTF.

This rearrangement joins TRBV9 to TRBJ2-2, with D unclear. V gave up 4 bases and J gave up 1 base, with 11 bases separating them. CDR3 size: 15 residues. Germline V gene lookup returns CDR1 SGDLS and CDR2 YYNGEE. The CDR3 sequence is CASSLHGGNTGELFF. CDR3 nucleotide sequence: TGTGCCAGCAGCTTACACGGTGGGAACACCGGGGAGCTGTTTTTT.

This clonotype was recorded a few times. The rearrangement uses TRBV15 and TRBJ1-2, with a tentative D call TRBD1 (6 bases). The CDR3 loop spans 16 amino acids. The germline V gene encodes CDR1 LNHNV and CDR2 YYDKDF (reference sequence). The ends were cut back, 1 base at V and 8 bases at J, with 20 bases in the middle. The CDR3 loop is CATSRAFRTGTFGYTF. CDR3 nucleotide sequence: TGTGCCACCAGCAGAGCCTTCCGGACCGGGACATTCGGCTACACCTTC.

This sequence joins TRBV20-1 and TRBJ2-7; 7 nucleotides line up with TRBD1. The CDR3 is 15 amino acids. V lost 4 bases, J lost 0 bases, and 9 bases stayed unmatched. Germline V lookup: CDR1 DFQATT, CDR2 SNEGSKA (reference sequence). CDR3 residues: CSAKKTGSYSYEQYF. The CDR3 DNA is TGCAGTGCTAAGAAGACAGGGAGCTACTCCTACGAGCAGTACTTC.

This chain connects TRBV20-1 to TRBJ2-3; tentative D call: TRBD2 (7 bases). The germline gives CDR1 DFQATT, CDR2 SNEGSKA (reference sequence). The CDR3 extends over 14 amino acids. Trimming removed 2 bases at V and 5 bases at J, with 14 bases between. The CDR3 here is CSARWGGRLDTQYF. The CDR3 DNA follows: TGCAGTGCTAGATGGGGGGGGCGGTTAGATACGCAGTATTTT.

This clonotype turned up a few times. One junction end disagrees with the germline gene, perhaps due to a read error. The rearrangement uses TRBV24-1 and TRBJ1-2, with a weak D call TRBD1 (5 bases). This CDR3 has 11 amino acids. Per the germline V gene, CDR1 is KGHDR and CDR2 is SFDVKD. The CDR3 bases are TGTGCCACCCTCGTGGGAGGGGAGCCCGCCTTC. Its protein is CATLVGGEPAF.

This chain connects TRBV20-1 to TRBJ2-7, with TRBD1 matching over 7 bases. The CDR3 is made up of 12 amino acids. Per germline, CDR1 DFQATT and CDR2 SNEGSKA (reference sequence). With V trimmed by 6 bases and J by 5 bases, 7 bases remained unmatched. CDR3 sequence (DNA): TGCAGTGCGCCTTTCCAGGGGGACGAGCAGTACTTC. This sequence encodes CSAPFQGDEQYF.

This clonotype occurred a few times. The chain carries TRBV20-1 and TRBJ2-1; TRBD1 matches 9 bases. The CDR3 totals 13 residues. V lost 3 bases, J lost 10 bases, and 7 bases stayed unmatched. Per germline, CDR1 DFQATT and CDR2 SNEGSKA (reference sequence). CDR3 coding DNA: TGCAGTGCTAGGTCTGGGACAGGGACCGAGCAGTTCTTC. It codes for CSARSGTGTEQFF.

In its sample, this clonotype was seen a few times. This chain links TRBV6-5 with TRBJ1-2; 8 bases align to TRBD1. Losses at the gene ends were 2 bases for V and 6 bases for J; bases not matched to a gene: 5. CDR1 is MNHEY, CDR2 SVGAGI, per germline. The CDR3 is 14 residues long. CDR3 protein: CASSYTATGDGYTF. The CDR3, as DNA: TGTGCCAGCAGTTACACGGCGACAGGGGATGGCTACACCTTC.

This clonotype has more than one count but fewer than ten. The V gene is TRBV12-3 or TRBV12-4, the J gene TRBJ2-3; D is possibly TRBD2 (7 bases). V was clipped by 5 bases and J by 3 bases, with 18 bases between them. The CDR3 totals 16 residues. CDR3 in DNA: TGTGCCAGCAGTGCTAGATACGGGGGGCCTACAGATACGCAGTATTTT. This sequence encodes CASSARYGGPTDTQYF.

This clonotype was observed a handful of times. The chain employs TRBV20-1 and TRBJ2-2, with D perhaps matching TRBD1 (6 bases). This CDR3 is 13 amino acids long. V was shortened by 4 bases and J by 5 bases, with 11 bases between the two germline ends. The germline V gene has CDR1 DFQATT and CDR2 SNEGSKA (reference sequence). The CDR3 protein is CSANRDGTGELFF. Written as DNA, the CDR3 is TGCAGTGCTAACAGGGATGGGACCGGGGAGCTGTTTTTT.

The chain couples TRBV10-3 to TRBJ1-6; the D gene is possibly TRBD1 (5 bases). Germline CDR1 is ENHRY and CDR2 is SYGVKD. With 10 bases removed from V and 5 bases from J, the gap between germline ends came to 9 bases. This CDR3 has 12 amino acids. The CDR3 sequence: CATRQNNSPLHF. As DNA, the CDR3 is TGTGCCACCAGACAGAATAATTCACCCCTCCACTTT.

The gene calls are TRBV5-1 and TRBJ1-2; D is undetermined. The CDR3 loop spans 13 amino acids. The V end was cut by 7 bases, the J end by 3 bases, with 13 bases between. CDR1 and CDR2 (germline): SGHRS, YFSETQ. The CDR3 spells CASALIRDYGYTF. DNA for the CDR3: TGCGCCAGCGCCCTCATTCGGGACTATGGCTACACCTTC.

A few counts support this clonotype. The CDR3 region is CASSQGTGYLYNEQFF. CDR3 bases: TGTGCCAGCAGCCAAGGGACAGGTTATTTGTACAATGAGCAGTTCTTC. The chain has TRBV7-2 and TRBJ2-1; TRBD1 matches at 8 bases. The CDR3 extends over 16 amino acids. Germline CDR1 and CDR2: SGHTA and FQGNSA. With V trimmed by 5 bases and J by 4 bases, 10 bases remained unmatched.

The rearrangement links TRBV5-1 to TRBJ1-2, with D perhaps matching TRBD1 (5 bases). Trimming removed 9 bases from V and 1 base from J, with 13 bases in between. The CDR3 is 13 residues long. Germline V gives CDR1 SGHRS, CDR2 YFSETQ. CDR3 residues: CATGTDVNYGYTF. In DNA form, the CDR3 reads TGCGCCACCGGGACGGACGTTAACTATGGCTACACCTTC.

This clonotype has a handful of counts. The genes are TRBV5-1 and TRBJ1-2, with D possibly TRBD1 on 5 matching bases. Trimming removed 0 bases at V and 8 bases at J, with 11 bases between. This CDR3 has 13 amino acids. Germline loops: CDR1 SGHRS, CDR2 YFSETQ. The CDR3 coding sequence is TGCGCCAGCAGCTTGGGGGGCTTCGGAGGCTACACCTTC. The encoded protein is CASSLGGFGGYTF.

The chain has TRBV12-3 or TRBV12-4 and TRBJ2-1; a weak D match, TRBD2 (5 bases). The V and J ends lost 4 bases and 0 bases respectively, with 10 bases between them. There are 15 residues in the CDR3. The CDR3 DNA reads TGTGCCAGCAGTTCGGAGCGGAGCTCCTACAATGAGCAGTTCTTC. It encodes CASSSERSSYNEQFF.

The rearrangement links TRBV28 to TRBJ2-2; D perhaps matches TRBD1 (5 bases). V dropped 8 bases and J dropped 6 bases, with 13 bases sitting between them. CDR3 length: 13 residues. CDR1 and CDR2 from the germline V gene are MDHEN and SYDVKM. The CDR3 sequence: CASRSQGSGELFF. The CDR3 coding sequence is TGTGCCAGCCGGTCTCAGGGATCCGGGGAGCTGTTTTTT.

CDR3 DNA sequence: TGTGCCAGCACCGGGGAAGGGGGAGAGACCCAGTACTTC. Its protein is CASTGEGGETQYF. The chain links TRBV11-2 to TRBJ2-5; D possibly corresponds to TRBD1 (6 bases). V was pared by 7 bases and J by 4 bases, with 13 bases between. Germline V CDR1 and CDR2: SGHAT, FQNNGV. The CDR3 covers 13 residues.

The chain joins TRBV29-1 to TRBJ2-1; D remains ambiguous. Trimming pared 1 base from V and 9 bases from J, leaving 13 bases between. Germline CDR1 is SQVTM and CDR2 is ANQGSEA. CDR3 length: 13 amino acids. In DNA, the CDR3 is TGCAGCGTTGAAGGTTTTAGATCGTCTGAGCAGTTCTTC. This codes for CSVEGFRSSEQFF.